Here is one T cell receptor beta chain with its context. Its antigen remains unknown. This CDR3 spans 15 amino acids. Looked up from germline, CDR1 is SGHDT and CDR2 is YYEEEE. V lost 2 bases, J lost 3 bases, and 3 bases stayed unmatched. The donors were members of the approximately 120-subject validation cohort (separate from the roughly 670-subject first cohort). The data were taken from a study of cytomegalovirus exposure and HLA in healthy donors. Study conclusions and caveats: Subsequent analysis of the approximately 120 validation repertoires found a tendency for first-cohort TCR clusters to co-occur. Researchers catalogued under 200 TCR beta chains as cytomegalovirus-associated. Across donors, most TCRs were seen rarely, yet some public ones were widespread.

Produced via immunoSEQ multiplex PCR; TCRdb's table is partial and in-frame only. The profile shows 200,000 to 250,000 clones, 65% to 85% of them singletons. This sequence joins TRBV5-6 and TRBJ1-5; 9 positions agree with TRBD1. The clonotype originates from a woman in her twenties or thirties in good health and CMV-seropositive. The material sequenced was PBMCs. CDR3 residues: CASSLRTGANQPQHF. CDR3 coding DNA: TGTGCCAGCAGCTTACGGACAGGGGCCAATCAGCCCCAGCATTTT.